Listed below are T cell receptor beta chains from one sample, sequenced in a study of T cell responses to AZD1222 COVID-19 vaccine. The repertoire was sequenced with immunoSEQ multiplex PCR; TCRdb's copy has only in-frame clones and lacks some. The table includes approximately 150,000 clones, around 90% detected once. Here the sequenced sample was peripheral blood, taken 28 days after the second dose of the MenACWY control vaccine. The receptors were gathered from an adult who received the MenACWY meningococcal vaccine as a control. CDR3s include the opening cysteine and the closing phenylalanine or tryptophan. D genes are given only for firm matches. A clone size is listed for some rows: how often the clone was seen (once, few, many), or a class if it is expanded.

abundance	d_gene	v_gene	j_gene	CDR3aa	CDR3nt
-	-	TRBV29-1	TRBJ2-7	CSVRGGSNYEQYF	TGCAGCGTTCGGGGCGGCAGCAACTACGAGCAGTACTTC
-	-	TRBV28	TRBJ2-1	CATRQVTYNEQFF	TGTGCCACCAGACAGGTTACCTACAATGAGCAGTTCTTC
-	-	TRBV18	TRBJ1-5	CASSPFHDQPQHF	TGTGCCAGCTCACCATTTCATGACCAGCCCCAGCATTTT
-	TRBD1	TRBV18	TRBJ1-2	CASSLDRGRDGYTF	TGTGCCAGCTCGCTCGACAGGGGTCGGGATGGCTACACCTTC
-	-	TRBV19	TRBJ1-1	CASRKGTQTEAFF	TGTGCCAGTAGGAAGGGAACACAGACTGAGGCTTTCTTT
few	-	TRBV7-2	TRBJ2-3	CASSFGRTTDTQYF	TGTGCCAGCAGCTTCGGGCGGACGACAGATACGCAGTATTTT
once	-	TRBV19	TRBJ2-1	CASSMEGDSYNEQFF	TGTGCCAGTAGTATGGAGGGGGACTCCTACAATGAGCAGTTCTTC
-	-	TRBV6-6	TRBJ1-1	CASSLGTGNTEAFF	TGTGCCAGCAGTTTGGGGACGGGGAACACTGAAGCTTTCTTT
few	TRBD2	TRBV7-2	TRBJ2-7	CASSISGRSAYEQYF	TGTGCCAGCAGTATAAGCGGGAGAAGCGCCTACGAGCAGTACTTC
-	-	TRBV21-1	TRBJ2-1	CASSRLASASYNEQFF	TGTGCCAGCAGCCGACTAGCGTCGGCTTCCTACAATGAGCAGTTCTTC
-	-	TRBV28	TRBJ2-5	CASSLGTPVGKTQYF	TGTGCCAGCAGCCTCGGGACACCCGTCGGGAAGACCCAGTACTTC
-	-	TRBV9	TRBJ1-1	CASSVGSLNTEAFF	TGTGCCAGCAGCGTAGGCAGCCTGAACACTGAAGCTTTCTTT
-	-	TRBV4-3	TRBJ2-5	CASSQEAVGETQYF	TGCGCCAGCAGCCAAGAGGCGGTTGGGGAGACCCAGTACTTC
-	TRBD2	TRBV9	TRBJ2-7	CASSVGASGTYEQYF	TGTGCCAGCAGCGTAGGGGCTAGCGGGACCTACGAGCAGTACTTC
-	-	TRBV2	TRBJ1-1	CASSTGAPEAFF	TGTGCCAGCAGTACAGGCGCCCCTGAAGCTTTCTTT
-	-	TRBV5-1	TRBJ2-7	CASSLADEQYF	TGCGCCAGCAGCTTGGCCGACGAGCAGTACTTC
-	TRBD1	TRBV4-1	TRBJ2-7	CASSQGSDRVTYEQYF	TGCGCCAGCAGCCAAGGATCGGACAGGGTGACCTACGAGCAGTACTTC
-	TRBD2	TRBV27	TRBJ2-1	CASTYSGGVSYNEQFF	TGTGCCAGCACCTATAGCGGGGGAGTCTCCTACAATGAGCAGTTCTTC
-	-	TRBV19	TRBJ1-6	CASSPPGLGGSPLHF	TGTGCCAGTAGTCCACCGGGCCTGGGAGGTTCACCCCTCCACTTT
-	TRBD1	TRBV9	TRBJ1-6	CASSGQGINSPLHF	TGTGCCAGCAGCGGACAGGGGATTAATTCACCCCTCCACTTT
-	TRBD2	TRBV9	TRBJ2-3	CASSPWAGVTDTQYF	TGTGCCAGCAGCCCATGGGCGGGAGTCACAGATACGCAGTATTTT
-	-	TRBV27	TRBJ1-6	CASSADSYNSPLHF	TGTGCCAGCAGTGCGGACAGTTATAATTCACCCCTCCACTTT
-	-	TRBV30	TRBJ1-6	CAWSAGNGNSPLHF	TGTGCCTGGAGTGCGGGGAATGGGAATTCACCCCTCCACTTT
-	TRBD1	TRBV30	TRBJ1-5	CAWSVQGRGNQPQHF	TGTGCCTGGAGTGTACAGGGGAGGGGCAATCAGCCCCAGCATTTT
-	TRBD2	TRBV9	TRBJ2-5	CASSVGTSGKGETQYF	TGTGCCAGCAGCGTAGGAACTAGCGGGAAGGGGGAGACCCAGTACTTC
-	-	TRBV7-2	TRBJ2-2	CASSLVGGYTGELFF	TGTGCCAGCAGCTTAGTCGGAGGCTACACCGGGGAGCTGTTTTTT